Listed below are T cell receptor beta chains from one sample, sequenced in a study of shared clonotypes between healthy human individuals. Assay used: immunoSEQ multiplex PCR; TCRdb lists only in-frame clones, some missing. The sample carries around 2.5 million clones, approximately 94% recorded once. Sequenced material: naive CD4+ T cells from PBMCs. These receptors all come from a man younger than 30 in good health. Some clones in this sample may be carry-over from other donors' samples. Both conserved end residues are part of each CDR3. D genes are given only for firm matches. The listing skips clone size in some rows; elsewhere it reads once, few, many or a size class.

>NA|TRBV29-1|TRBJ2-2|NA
TGCAGCGTCAACCCGACAGGACTGGCCGGGGAGCTGTTTTTT
CSVNPTGLAGELFF
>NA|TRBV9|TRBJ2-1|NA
TGTGCCAGCAGCGGGGACCTTAGCTCCTACAATGAGCAGTTCTTC
CASSGDLSSYNEQFF
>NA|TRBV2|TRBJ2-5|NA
TGTGCCAGCACCAGACCGAGACAGGGGAGGGCCCAGTACTTC
CASTRPRQGRAQYF
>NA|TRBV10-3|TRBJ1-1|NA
TGTGCCATCAGTGAGTCCCAGGTTAACACTGAAGCTTTCTTT
CAISESQVNTEAFF
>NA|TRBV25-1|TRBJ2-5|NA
TGTGCCAGCAGTGAACAGATAAAGGAGACCCAGTACTTC
CASSEQIKETQYF
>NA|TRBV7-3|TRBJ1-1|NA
TGTGCCAGCAGCTTAATGCAGAACACTGAAGCTTTCTTT
CASSLMQNTEAFF
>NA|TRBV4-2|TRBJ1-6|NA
TGTGCCAGCAGCCAAGGGAGCTCCTATAATTCACCCCTCCACTTT
CASSQGSSYNSPLHF
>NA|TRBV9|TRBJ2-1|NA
TGTGCCAGCAGCGCCGAGCGGGCTACGGAGGAGCAGTTCTTC
CASSAERATEEQFF
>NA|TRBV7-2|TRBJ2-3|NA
TGTGCCAGCAGCTTAGGGGGCTCCTCCTGGGGCACAGATACGCAGTATTTT
CASSLGGSSWGTDTQYF
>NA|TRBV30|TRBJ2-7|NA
TGTGCCTGGGGCATCAATTCCTACGAGCAGTACTTC
CAWGINSYEQYF
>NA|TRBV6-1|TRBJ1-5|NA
TGTGCCAGCAATCTCCGGGACATATCCAATCAGCCCCAGCATTTT
CASNLRDISNQPQHF
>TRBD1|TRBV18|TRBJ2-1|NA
TGTGCCAGCTCACCCCGTTTGGCAGGGGGAATGGGCAATGAGCAGTTCTTC
CASSPRLAGGMGNEQFF
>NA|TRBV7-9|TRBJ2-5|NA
TGTGCCAGCAGCTTAGTAGCGAAGACCCAGTACTTC
CASSLVAKTQYF
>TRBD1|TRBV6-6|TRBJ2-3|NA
TGTGCCAGCAGTTCCCAGGGGGCATTTGGAGATACGCAGTATTTT
CASSSQGAFGDTQYF
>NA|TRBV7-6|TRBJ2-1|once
TGTGCCAGCAGCCCAGGGGGGGGTTCCCTAGGGTACAATGAGCAGTTCTTC
CASSPGGGSLGYNEQFF
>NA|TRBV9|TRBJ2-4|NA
TGTGCCAGCAGCCCCCCCGGGACTTATGGCATTCAGTACTTC
CASSPPGTYGIQYF
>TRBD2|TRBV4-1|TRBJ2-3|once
TGCGCCAGCAGCCAGCGGGAGCCCGGGGGAGATACGCAGTATTTT
CASSQREPGGDTQYF
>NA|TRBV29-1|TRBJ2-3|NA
TGCAGCGTTGAAGGAGGTGTATCAGGACCTCTGAGCACAGATACGCAGTATTTT
CSVEGGVSGPLSTDTQYF
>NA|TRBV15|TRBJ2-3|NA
TGTGCCACCAGCAGAGATCGTGGGAGCAGCTCAGATACGCAGTATTTT
CATSRDRGSSSDTQYF
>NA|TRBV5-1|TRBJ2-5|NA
TGCGCCAGCAGCAGAATAGCGGAGGGAGAGACCCAGTACTTC
CASSRIAEGETQYF
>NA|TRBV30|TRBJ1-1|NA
TGTGCCTGGAGTGTCTCCGGGGCCGCTTTCTTT
CAWSVSGAAFF
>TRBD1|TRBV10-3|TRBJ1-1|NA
TGTGCCATCAGTGATGACAGGGGAGGGACTGAAGCTTTCTTT
CAISDDRGGTEAFF
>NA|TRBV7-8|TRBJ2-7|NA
TGTGCCAGCAGCACTGCGGGCGGCTCCTACGAGCAGTACTTC
CASSTAGGSYEQYF
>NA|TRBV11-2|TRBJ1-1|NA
TGTGCCAGCAGCTTATACCCAGCCGGTACTGAAGCTTTCTTT
CASSLYPAGTEAFF
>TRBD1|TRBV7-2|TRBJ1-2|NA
TGTGCCAGCAGCCACGCTGGACAGGGGTATGACTATGGCTACACCTTC
CASSHAGQGYDYGYTF
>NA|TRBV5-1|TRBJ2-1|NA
TGCGCCAGCAGCTTGGATCGTGCGAATGAGCAGTTCTTC
CASSLDRANEQFF
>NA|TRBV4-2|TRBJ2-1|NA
TGTGCCAGCAGCCAAGAACTTCCCGGCGGAAATGAGCAGTTCTTC
CASSQELPGGNEQFF
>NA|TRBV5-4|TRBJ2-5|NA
TGTGCCAGCAGCTTGGACGGACACCAAGAGACCCAGTACTTC
CASSLDGHQETQYF